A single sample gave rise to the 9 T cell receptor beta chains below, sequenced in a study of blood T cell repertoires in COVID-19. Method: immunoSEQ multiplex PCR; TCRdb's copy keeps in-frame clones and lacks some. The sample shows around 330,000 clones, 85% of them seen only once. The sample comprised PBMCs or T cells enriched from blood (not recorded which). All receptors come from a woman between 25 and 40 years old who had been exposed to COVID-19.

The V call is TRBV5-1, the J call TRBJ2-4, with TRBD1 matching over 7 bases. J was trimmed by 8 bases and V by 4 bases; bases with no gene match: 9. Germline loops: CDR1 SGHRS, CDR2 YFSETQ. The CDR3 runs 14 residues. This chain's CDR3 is CASSIDRVEDIQYF. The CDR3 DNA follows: TGCGCCAGCAGCATAGACAGGGTTGAAGACATTCAGTACTTC.

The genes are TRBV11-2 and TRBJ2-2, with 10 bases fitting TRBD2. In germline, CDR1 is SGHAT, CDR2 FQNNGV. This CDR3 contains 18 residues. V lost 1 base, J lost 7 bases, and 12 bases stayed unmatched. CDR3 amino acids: CASSLAVGLAGANGELFF. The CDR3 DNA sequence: TGTGCCAGCAGCTTAGCGGTGGGGCTAGCGGGGGCGAACGGGGAGCTGTTTTTT.

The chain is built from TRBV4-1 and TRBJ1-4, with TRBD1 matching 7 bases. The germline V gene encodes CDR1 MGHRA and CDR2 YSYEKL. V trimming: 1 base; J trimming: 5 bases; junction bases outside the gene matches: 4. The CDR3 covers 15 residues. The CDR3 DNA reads TGCGCCAGCAGCCAAGGGACAGGAGGGAATGAAAAACTGTTTTTT. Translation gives CASSQGTGGNEKLFF.

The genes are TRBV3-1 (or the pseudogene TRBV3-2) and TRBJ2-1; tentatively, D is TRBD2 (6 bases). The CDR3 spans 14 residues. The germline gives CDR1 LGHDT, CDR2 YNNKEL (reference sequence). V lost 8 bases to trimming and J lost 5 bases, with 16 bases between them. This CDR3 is CASVFSGGNNEQFF. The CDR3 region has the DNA TGTGCCAGCGTATTTAGCGGAGGTAACAATGAGCAGTTCTTC.

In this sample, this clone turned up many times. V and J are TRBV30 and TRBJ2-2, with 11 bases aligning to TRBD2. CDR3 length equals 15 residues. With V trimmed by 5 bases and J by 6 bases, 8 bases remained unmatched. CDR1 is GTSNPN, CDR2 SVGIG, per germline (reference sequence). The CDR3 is CAWARLAGNPGELFF. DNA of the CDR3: TGTGCCTGGGCAAGACTAGCGGGAAATCCCGGGGAGCTGTTTTTT.

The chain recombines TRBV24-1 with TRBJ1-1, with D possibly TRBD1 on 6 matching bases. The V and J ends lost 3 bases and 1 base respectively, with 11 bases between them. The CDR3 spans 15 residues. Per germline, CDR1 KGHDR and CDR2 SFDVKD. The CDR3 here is CATSDLQGANTEAFF. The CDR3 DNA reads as TGTGCCACCAGTGATCTACAGGGCGCGAACACTGAAGCTTTCTTT.

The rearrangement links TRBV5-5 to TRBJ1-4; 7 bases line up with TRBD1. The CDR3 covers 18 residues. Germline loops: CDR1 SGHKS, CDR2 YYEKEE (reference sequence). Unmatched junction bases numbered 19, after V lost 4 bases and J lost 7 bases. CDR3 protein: CASSIKRQGSLGAEKLFF. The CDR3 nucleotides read TGTGCCAGCAGCATCAAGAGACAGGGCTCCTTAGGGGCTGAAAAACTGTTTTTT.

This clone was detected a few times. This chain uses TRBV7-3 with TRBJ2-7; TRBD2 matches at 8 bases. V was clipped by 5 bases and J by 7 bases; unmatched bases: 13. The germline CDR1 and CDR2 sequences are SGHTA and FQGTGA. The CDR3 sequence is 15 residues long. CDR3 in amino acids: CASSPLGGASGEQYF. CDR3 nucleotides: TGTGCCAGCAGCCCACTCGGGGGGGCCTCAGGGGAGCAGTACTTC.

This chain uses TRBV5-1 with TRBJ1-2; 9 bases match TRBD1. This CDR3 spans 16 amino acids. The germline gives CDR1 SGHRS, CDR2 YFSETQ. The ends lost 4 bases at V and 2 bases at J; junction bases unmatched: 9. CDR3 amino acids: CASSTGDRGKNYGYTF. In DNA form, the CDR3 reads TGCGCCAGCAGCACCGGAGACAGGGGGAAAAACTATGGCTACACCTTC.